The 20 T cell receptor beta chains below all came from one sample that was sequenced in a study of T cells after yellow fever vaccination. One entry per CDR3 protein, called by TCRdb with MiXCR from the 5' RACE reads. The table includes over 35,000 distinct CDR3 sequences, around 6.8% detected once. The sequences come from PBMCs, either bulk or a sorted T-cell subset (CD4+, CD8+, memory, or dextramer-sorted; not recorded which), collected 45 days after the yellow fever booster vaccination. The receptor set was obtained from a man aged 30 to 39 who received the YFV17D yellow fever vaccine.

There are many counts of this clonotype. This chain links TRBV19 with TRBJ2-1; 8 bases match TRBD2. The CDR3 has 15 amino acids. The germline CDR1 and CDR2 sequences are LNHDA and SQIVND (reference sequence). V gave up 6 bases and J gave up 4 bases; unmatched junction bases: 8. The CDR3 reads CASSPRGRTYNEQFF. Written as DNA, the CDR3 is TGTGCCAGTAGCCCCCGCGGGAGGACTTACAATGAGCAGTTCTTC.

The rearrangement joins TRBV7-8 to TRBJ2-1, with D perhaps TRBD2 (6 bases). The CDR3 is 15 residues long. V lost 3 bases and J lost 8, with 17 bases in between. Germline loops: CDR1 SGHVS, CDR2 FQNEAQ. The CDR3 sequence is CASSFVIAAGHEQFF. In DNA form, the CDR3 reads TGTGCCAGCAGCTTTGTTATAGCGGCGGGTCATGAGCAGTTCTTC.

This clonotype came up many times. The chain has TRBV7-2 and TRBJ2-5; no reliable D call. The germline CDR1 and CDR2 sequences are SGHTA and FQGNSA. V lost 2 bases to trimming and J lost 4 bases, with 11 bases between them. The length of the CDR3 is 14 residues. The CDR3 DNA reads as TGTGCCAGCAGCTTAATGGGTGGCGGAGAGACCCAGTACTTC. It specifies CASSLMGGGETQYF.

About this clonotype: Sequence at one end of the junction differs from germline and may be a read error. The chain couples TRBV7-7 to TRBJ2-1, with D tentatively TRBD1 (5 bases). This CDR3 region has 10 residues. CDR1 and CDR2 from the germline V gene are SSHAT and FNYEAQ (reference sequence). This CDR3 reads CASRYPLGLF. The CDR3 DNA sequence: TGTGCTAGCAGGTATCCCCTGGGGCTCTTC.

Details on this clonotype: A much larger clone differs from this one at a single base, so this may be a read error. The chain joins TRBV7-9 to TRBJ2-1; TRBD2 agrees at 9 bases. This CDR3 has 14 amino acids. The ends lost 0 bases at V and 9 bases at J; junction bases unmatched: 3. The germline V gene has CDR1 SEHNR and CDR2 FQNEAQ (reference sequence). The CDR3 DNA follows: TGTGCCAGCAGCTTAGCTAGCGGGAGTGCTGAGCAGTTCTTC. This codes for CASSLASGSAEQFF. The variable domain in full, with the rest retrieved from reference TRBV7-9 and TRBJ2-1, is DTGVSQNPRHKITKRGQNVTFRCDPISEHNRLYWYRQTLGQGPEFLTYFQNEAQLEKSRLLSDRFSAERPKGSFSTLEIQRTEQGDSAMYLCASSLASGSAEQFFGPGTRLTVL.

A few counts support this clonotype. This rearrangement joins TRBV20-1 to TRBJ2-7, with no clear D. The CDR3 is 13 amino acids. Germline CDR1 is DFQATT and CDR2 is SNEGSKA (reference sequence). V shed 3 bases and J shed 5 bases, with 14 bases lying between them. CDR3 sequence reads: CSASRPGTDEQYF. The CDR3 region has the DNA TGCAGTGCTAGTCGCCCGGGTACGGACGAGCAGTACTTC.

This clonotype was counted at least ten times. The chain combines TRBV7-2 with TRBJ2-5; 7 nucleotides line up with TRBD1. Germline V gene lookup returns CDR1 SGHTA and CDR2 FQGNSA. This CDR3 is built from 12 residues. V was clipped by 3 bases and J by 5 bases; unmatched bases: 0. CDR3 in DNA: TGTGCCAGCAGCTTCAGGGGGGAGACCCAGTACTTC. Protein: CASSFRGETQYF.

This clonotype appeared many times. CDR3 DNA: TGTGCCAGCAGGGGACTAGCGGGAGGGAAGGGTTACAATGAGCAGTTCTTC. It specifies CASRGLAGGKGYNEQFF. The chain combines TRBV27 with TRBJ2-1; the match to TRBD2 covers 16 bases. This CDR3 region has 17 residues. Losses at the gene ends were 6 bases for V and 4 bases for J; bases not matched to a gene: 6. Germline assignment: CDR1 MNHEY and CDR2 SMNVEV (reference sequence).

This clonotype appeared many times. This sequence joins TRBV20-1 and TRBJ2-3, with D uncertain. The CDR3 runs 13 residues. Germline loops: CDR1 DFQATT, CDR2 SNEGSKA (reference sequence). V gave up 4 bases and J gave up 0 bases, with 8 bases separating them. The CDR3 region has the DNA TGCAGTGCTAAGGGCGGAAGCACAGATACGCAGTATTTT. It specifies CSAKGGSTDTQYF.

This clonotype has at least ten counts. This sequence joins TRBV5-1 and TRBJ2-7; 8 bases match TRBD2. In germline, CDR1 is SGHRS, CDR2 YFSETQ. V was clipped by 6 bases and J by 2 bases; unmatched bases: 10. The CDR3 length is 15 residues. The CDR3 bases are TGCGCCAGCACCGAAAATAGCGGGAACGCCTACGAGCAGTACTTC. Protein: CASTENSGNAYEQYF.

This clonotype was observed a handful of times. The CDR3 here is CATRRGELEPQHF. CDR3 in DNA: TGTGCCACCAGGAGGGGGGAGTTGGAGCCCCAGCATTTT. V is TRBV24-1 and J is TRBJ1-5, with D possibly matching TRBD1 (6 bases). V was clipped by 7 bases and J by 8 bases, with 14 bases between them. Germline CDR1 KGHDR, CDR2 SFDVKD. The CDR3 runs 13 residues.

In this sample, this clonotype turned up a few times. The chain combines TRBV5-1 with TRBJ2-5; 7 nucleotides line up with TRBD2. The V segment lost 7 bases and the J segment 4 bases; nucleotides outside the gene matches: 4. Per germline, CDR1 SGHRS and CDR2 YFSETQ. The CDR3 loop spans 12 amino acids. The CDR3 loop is CASSGLVETQYF. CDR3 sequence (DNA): TGCGCCAGCTCCGGACTAGTAGAGACCCAGTACTTC.

The DNA of the CDR3 is TGTGCCAGCAGTGACGGCAGGAATAGCAATCAGCCCCAGCATTTT. This sequence encodes CASSDGRNSNQPQHF. This rearrangement joins TRBV2 to TRBJ1-5; D not resolved. CDR1 and CDR2 from the germline V gene are SNHLY and FYNNEI. Deletions cut 3 bases from V and 0 bases from J, with 9 bases between. CDR3 size: 15 residues.

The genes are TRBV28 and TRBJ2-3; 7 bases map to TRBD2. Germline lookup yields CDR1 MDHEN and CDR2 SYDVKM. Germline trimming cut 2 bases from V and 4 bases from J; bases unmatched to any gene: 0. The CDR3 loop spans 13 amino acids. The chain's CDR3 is CASSLLAADTQYF. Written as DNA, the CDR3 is TGTGCCAGCAGTTTACTAGCGGCAGATACGCAGTATTTT.

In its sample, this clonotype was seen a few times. CDR3 in DNA: TGTGCCGCTCGTCAGCTAGCGGGCTACACAGATACGCAGTATTTT. Translation gives CAARQLAGYTDTQYF. The V call is TRBV2, the J call TRBJ2-3; 8 bases are shared with TRBD2. V gave up 11 bases and J gave up 2 bases; unmatched junction bases: 12. Germline V lookup: CDR1 SNHLY, CDR2 FYNNEI. The CDR3 spans 15 residues.

The CDR3 DNA follows: TGCAGTTTTCTAGCGGGAGGGGACGATACGCAGTATTTT. Amino acids: CSFLAGGDDTQYF. The rearrangement uses TRBV20-1 and TRBJ2-3; 12 nucleotides agree with TRBD2. Trimming cost V 8 bases and J 6 bases; bases outside gene matches: 6. This CDR3 is built from 13 residues. CDR1 is DFQATT, CDR2 SNEGSKA, per germline (reference sequence).

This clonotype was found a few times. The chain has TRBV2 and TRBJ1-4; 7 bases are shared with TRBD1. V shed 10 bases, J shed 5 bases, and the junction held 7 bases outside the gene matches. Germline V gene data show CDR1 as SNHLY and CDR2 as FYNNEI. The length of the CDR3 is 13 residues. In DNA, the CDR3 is TGTGCCATCTTAGGGGGCCAAAATGAAAAACTGTTTTTT. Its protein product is CAILGGQNEKLFF.

Here the CDR3 DNA reads TGTGCCAGCAGCTTAGCTGTCAGGGTCGAGACTGAAGCTTTCTTT. Its translation is CASSLAVRVETEAFF. The rearrangement uses TRBV7-2 and TRBJ1-1; D might be TRBD1 (5 bases). Trimming took off 0 bases at V and 5 bases at J, with 13 bases between the two ends. The CDR3 consists of 15 residues. CDR1 SGHTA and CDR2 FQGNSA come from the germline V gene.

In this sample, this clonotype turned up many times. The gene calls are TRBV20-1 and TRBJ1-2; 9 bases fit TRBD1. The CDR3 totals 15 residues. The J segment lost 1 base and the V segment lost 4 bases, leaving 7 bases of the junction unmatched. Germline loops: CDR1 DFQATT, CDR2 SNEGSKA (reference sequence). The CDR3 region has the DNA TGCAGTGCTACCGCCGGGACAGGGAGTAACTATGGCTACACCTTC. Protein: CSATAGTGSNYGYTF.

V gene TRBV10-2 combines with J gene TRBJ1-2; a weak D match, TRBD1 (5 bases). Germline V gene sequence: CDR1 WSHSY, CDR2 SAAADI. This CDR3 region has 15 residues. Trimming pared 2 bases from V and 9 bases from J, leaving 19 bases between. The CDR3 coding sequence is TGCGCCAGCAGTGAGGCTGGGTCAGGGCATCGGCGCTACACCTTC. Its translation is CASSEAGSGHRRYTF.